Listed below are T cell receptor beta chains from one sample, sequenced in a study of response to subunit inactivated influenza vaccine. One entry per CDR3 protein, called by TCRdb with MiXCR from the RT-PCR reads. The sample holds about 500,000 distinct CDR3 sequences, about an eighth seen once. The specimen comprised PBMCs from blood, sampled roughly 48 days after vaccination. The origin of the receptors is a man between 50 and 59 years old who received an inactivated influenza vaccine. The CDR3 runs from the conserved cysteine through the conserved F or W.

>TRBJ1-1|TRBV10-2
CASTSLPDRDTEAFF
>TRBJ2-7|TRBV7-2
CASSLETRGSYEQYF
>TRBJ1-1|TRBV12-3/TRBV12-4
CASSLVWKGVAFF
>TRBJ1-6|TRBV12-3/TRBV12-4
CASSPAGTGVSPLHF
>TRBJ1-5|TRBV3-1
CASSQDTGFNQPQHF
>TRBJ2-1|TRBV21-1
CASASSAGSSYNEQFF
>TRBJ2-3|TRBV20-1
CSARDPPRLADTDTQYF
>TRBJ2-1|TRBV5-1
CASSIVQGIAYNEQFF
>TRBJ2-7|TRBV20-1
CSAQRAGTSTYEQYF
>TRBJ2-1|TRBV11-3
CASSLGGGYSYNEQFF
>TRBJ2-7|TRBV29-1
CSALRDPLSYEQYF
>TRBJ2-5|TRBV24-1
CATRAGTAETQYF
>TRBJ2-5|TRBV7-2
CASSFIQETQYF
>TRBJ1-6|TRBV6-1
CASTVLAGVSPLHF
>TRBJ1-4|TRBV5-6
CASSWGPVTENEKLFF
>TRBJ2-1|TRBV11-2
CASSLQIGGQGVFDEQFF
>TRBJ1-2|TRBV6-1
CASSEALRDRVYGYTF
>TRBJ2-5|TRBV5-1
CASSKLAGQETQYF
>TRBJ1-5|TRBV20-1
CSAGQGKKQPQHF
>TRBJ2-2|TRBV29-1
CSVTRPGPNTGELFF
>TRBJ2-7|TRBV7-2
CASSLGDLRSYEQYF
>TRBJ2-1|TRBV29-1
CSVAGWGDNEQFF
>TRBJ2-7|TRBV20-1
CSARILGDSPYEQYF
>TRBJ2-5|TRBV29-1
CSVDPGQETQYF
>TRBJ2-5|TRBV28
CASSLVAARGTQYF
>TRBJ2-5|TRBV6-5
CASSFVSGVGETQYF
>TRBJ2-7|TRBV20-1
CSAPQRILQEGRVEQYF
>TRBJ2-2|TRBV12-2
CASRSRQGGTGELFF
>TRBJ2-1|TRBV4-1
CASSQDQSWRWNEQFF
>TRBJ2-7|TRBV6-5
CASSYSTKGPSEQYF
>TRBJ2-7|TRBV6-1
CASSRTRSYEQYF
>TRBJ2-7|TRBV30
CAWSVHSGGAYEQYF
>TRBJ2-1|TRBV11-2
CASSTHEAGGLNEQFF
>TRBJ2-5|TRBV7-2
CASSLNMARRGQETQYF
>TRBJ2-1|TRBV4-2
CASRLETYNEQFF
>TRBJ1-5|TRBV2
CVSSETLWEPGNQPQHF
>TRBJ2-3|TRBV24-1
CATSEPPRGGATDTQYF
>TRBJ2-7|TRBV7-2
CASSLLSGTVYEQYF
>TRBJ2-1|TRBV6-2/TRBV6-3
CASGERDFYNEQFF
>TRBJ2-1|TRBV4-3
CASSQDRVTSGGRNEQFF
>TRBJ1-4|TRBV10-3
CAISAEVSSEKLFF
>TRBJ1-3|TRBV12-3/TRBV12-4
CASTNRELTGNTIYF